The text below deals with one T cell receptor beta chain. Its antigen is currently unknown. Donors consisted of healthy bone marrow donors. PCR employed 60 Vbeta and 13 Jbeta primers. Sequenced by immunoSEQ multiplex PCR; TCRdb stores in-frame clones only, minus some. Of about 170,000 clones in the sample, less than 80% were seen once. The source of the sample is a study of cytomegalovirus exposure and HLA in healthy donors. Whole-study findings and limits: What a later analysis showed was that several of the most significant clusters appeared linked to common viral pathogens. V- and J-gene trimming in TCR beta was tied to a missense DCLRE1C variant by an analysis performed later.

The length of the CDR3 is 13 residues. The germline V gene has CDR1 SGHDT and CDR2 YYEEEE. V was cut by 0 bases and J by 8 bases, with 11 bases left in between. The sequenced material came from PBMCs. The chain has TRBV5-6 and TRBJ1-2; D not certain. This TCR derives from a female donor in good health and CMV-seronegative. The CDR3, as DNA: TGTGCCAGCAGCTTGGCCTCCGGTTTGGGCTACACCTTC. It translates to CASSLASGLGYTF.